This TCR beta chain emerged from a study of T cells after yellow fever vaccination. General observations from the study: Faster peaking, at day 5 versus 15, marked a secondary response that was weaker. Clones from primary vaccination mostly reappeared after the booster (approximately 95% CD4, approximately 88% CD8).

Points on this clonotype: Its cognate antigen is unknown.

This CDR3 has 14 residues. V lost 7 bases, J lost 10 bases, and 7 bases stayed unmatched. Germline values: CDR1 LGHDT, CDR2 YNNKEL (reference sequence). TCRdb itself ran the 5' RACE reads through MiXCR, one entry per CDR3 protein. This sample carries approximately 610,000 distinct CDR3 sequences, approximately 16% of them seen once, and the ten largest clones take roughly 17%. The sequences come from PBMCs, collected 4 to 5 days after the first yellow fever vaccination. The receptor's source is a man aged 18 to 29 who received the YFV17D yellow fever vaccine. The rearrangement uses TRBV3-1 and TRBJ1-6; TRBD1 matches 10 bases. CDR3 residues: CASTPGTGESPLHF. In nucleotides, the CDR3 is TGTGCCAGCACTCCCGGGACAGGGGAATCACCCCTCCACTTT. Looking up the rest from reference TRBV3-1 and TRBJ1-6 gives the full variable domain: DTAVSQTPKYLVTQMGNDKSIKCEQNLGHDTMYWYKQDSKKFLKIMFSYNNKELIINETVPNRFSPKSPDKAHLNLHINSLELGDSAVYFCASTPGTGESPLHFGNGTRLTVT.